This TCR beta chain appears in the sequencing data of a study of blood T cell repertoires in COVID-19. Generated by immunoSEQ multiplex PCR, the TCRdb table keeps only in-frame clones and is missing some. The repertoire holds 200,000 or so clones, with 86% as singletons. Per germline, CDR1 LGHNA and CDR2 YNFKEQ. V shed 1 base, J shed 10 bases, and the junction held 5 bases outside the gene matches. The CDR3 consists of 15 residues. This clone has a single count. The sample comprised peripheral blood. The V and J genes are TRBV4-2 and TRBJ2-1, with TRBD2 matching over 12 bases. The source is a man between 45 and 60 years old with acute or convalescent COVID-19. The CDR3 region has the DNA TGTGCCAGCAGCCAAGCTAGCGGGGGGGCCGGAGAGCAGTTCTTC. Translation gives CASSQASGGAGEQFF.